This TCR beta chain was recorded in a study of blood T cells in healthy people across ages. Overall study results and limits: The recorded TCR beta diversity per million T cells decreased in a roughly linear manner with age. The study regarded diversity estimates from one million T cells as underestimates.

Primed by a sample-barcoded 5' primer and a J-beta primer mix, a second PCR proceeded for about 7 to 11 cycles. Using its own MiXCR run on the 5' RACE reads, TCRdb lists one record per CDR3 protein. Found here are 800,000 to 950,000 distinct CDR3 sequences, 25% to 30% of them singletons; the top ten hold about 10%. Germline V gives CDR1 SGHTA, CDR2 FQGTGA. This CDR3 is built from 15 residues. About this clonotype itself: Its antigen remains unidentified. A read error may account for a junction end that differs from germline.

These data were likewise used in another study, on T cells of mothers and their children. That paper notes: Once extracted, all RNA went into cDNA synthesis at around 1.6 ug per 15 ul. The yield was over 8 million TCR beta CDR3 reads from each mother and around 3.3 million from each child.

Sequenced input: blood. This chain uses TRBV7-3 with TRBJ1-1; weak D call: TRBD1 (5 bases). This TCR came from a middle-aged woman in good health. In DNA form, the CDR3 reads TGTGCCGGCAGCCCTCTCCCTGCCCGGGGGACTGAAGCTTTCTTT. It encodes CAGSPLPARGTEAFF.